This TCR beta chain is drawn from a study of blood T cell repertoires in COVID-19. Background on the study: From the United States, Italy and Spain came samples of acute and convalescent COVID-19.

Trimming removed 6 bases from V and 8 bases from J, with 22 bases in between. The CDR3 extends over 15 amino acids. CDR1 is MDHEN and CDR2 is SYDVKM in the germline V gene. Clones were sequenced by immunoSEQ multiplex PCR, and TCRdb holds only the in-frame ones, with some missing. The sample holds about 7,500 clones, around 70% seen once. The receptor's source is a human donor in a cohort sampled during active COVID-19. Sequenced sample: peripheral blood. The chain combines TRBV28 with TRBJ2-5; TRBD1 might be the D (7 bases). Written as DNA, the CDR3 is TGTGCCAGCAGACCCATCTTAGGGGGCGGGGTAACCCAGTACTTC. It yields the protein CASRPILGGGVTQYF.